This T cell receptor beta chain was captured by sequencing in a study of T cell repertoires in ileal Crohn's disease. The time point was: inflamed ileum from the surgical specimen. The table came from immunoSEQ multiplex PCR; TCRdb's copy has only in-frame clones and leaves some out. The table includes 8,000 or so clones, roughly 85% detected once. Germline CDR1 reads MRHNA; CDR2 reads SNTAGT. The V segment lost 11 bases and the J segment 2 bases; nucleotides outside the gene matches: 4. The CDR3 sequence is 13 residues long. The TCR originated in an adult with Crohn's disease. The rearrangement links TRBV6-4 to TRBJ1-5; 9 bases are a match to TRBD1. Material: ileal tissue. CDR3 nucleotides: TGTGCCCGACAGGGGGTAGGCAATCAGCCCCAGCATTTT. Protein: CARQGVGNQPQHF.